The clone carrying this T cell receptor (beta chain) was counted only a few times. The use of a sample-barcoded 5' primer and a J-beta primer mix characterized a second PCR of 7 to 11 cycles. Using its own MiXCR run on the 5' RACE reads, TCRdb lists one record per CDR3 protein. This sample yields a few hundred thousand distinct CDR3 sequences, of which 25% to 35% are seen a single time; approximately 3.6% belongs to the top ten. This entry is derived from a study of blood T cells in healthy people across ages. Each sample had at least 7 million PBMCs isolated. Germline V gene data show CDR1 as SGHRS and CDR2 as YFSETQ. V was cut by 0 bases and J by 4 bases, with 14 bases left in between. This CDR3 has 15 amino acids. These same data were also listed under a study on T cells of mothers and their children.

This TCR was recovered from a boy between 2 and 15 years old in good health. Sequenced material: blood. The V call is TRBV5-1, the J call TRBJ2-7; the D gene is possibly TRBD2 (6 bases). The CDR3 is CASSLAAEGGYEQYF. In nucleotides, the CDR3 is TGCGCCAGCAGCTTGGCCGCGGAGGGTGGATACGAGCAGTACTTC.